This entry lists 31 T cell receptor beta chains sequenced from one sample in a study of sequential checkpoint blockade in melanoma. This sample's treatment: randomized to nivolumab then ipilimumab (arm A) or the reverse (arm B). Assay: immunoSEQ multiplex PCR; the TCRdb copy retains only in-frame clones and omits some. The sample holds roughly 1,500 clones; just over 20% are singletons and the top ten take more than 15%. This material consisted of tumor tissue (inferred from file names), taken from a patient given nivolumab and ipilimumab in sequence. The receptor source for this set is a human donor with melanoma.

This rearrangement joins TRBV19 to TRBJ1-5; no clear D gene. The length of the CDR3 is 15 residues. Per the germline V gene, CDR1 is LNHDA and CDR2 is SQIVND (reference sequence). The V gene lost 2 bases and the J gene lost 2 bases, with 10 bases spanning the gap. The CDR3 spells CASSISKTGNQPQHF. The CDR3 DNA sequence: TGTGCCAGTAGTATATCTAAGACGGGCAATCAGCCCCAGCATTTT. The full variable domain, its missing parts supplied by reference TRBV19 and TRBJ1-5, is DGGITQSPKYLFRKEGQNVTLSCEQNLNHDAMYWYRQDPGQGLRLIYYSQIVNDFQKGDIAEGYSVSREKKESFPLTVTSAQKNPTAFYLCASSISKTGNQPQHFGDGTRLSIL.

This clone was detected only a few times. The J gene is TRBJ2-7, the V gene TRBV25-1, with D possibly TRBD1 on 6 matching bases. The V end lost 3 bases, the J end lost 6 bases, and 15 bases lay between the germline ends. The CDR3 loop spans 14 amino acids. Germline CDR1 reads MGHDK; CDR2 reads SYGVNS. As DNA, the CDR3 is TGTGCCAGCAGTGAGGGCCAGGGGAGCTCCGAGCAGTACTTC. This translates into CASSEGQGSSEQYF.

By its share, this clone is medium-sized. This chain joins TRBV11-3 and TRBJ2-1; TRBD2 aligns across 10 bases. This CDR3 is 17 amino acids long. Germline CDR1 and CDR2: SGHNT and YENEEA. Trimming took 4 bases from V and 8 from J; bases not matched to a gene: 14. The CDR3 DNA reads TGTGCCAGCAGCTCTACCCTTAGCGGGAGGATAGGCTATGAGCAGTTCTTC. Translation gives CASSSTLSGRIGYEQFF.

The chain has TRBV9 and TRBJ1-4; 9 bases are a match to TRBD1. With V trimmed by 5 bases and J by 2 bases, 4 bases remained unmatched. Germline V CDR1 and CDR2: SGDLS, YYNGEE. The CDR3 runs to 15 residues. The CDR3 reads CASSVGTGTNEKLFF. Here the CDR3 DNA reads TGTGCCAGCAGTGTTGGGACAGGGACTAATGAAAAACTGTTTTTT. The full variable domain, its missing parts supplied by reference TRBV9 and TRBJ1-4, is DSGVTQTPKHLITATGQRVTLRCSPRSGDLSVYWYQQSLDQGLQFLIQYYNGEERAKGNILERFSAQQFPDLHSELNLSSLELGDSALYFCASSVGTGTNEKLFFGSGTQLSVL.

This clone is termed medium-sized. The chain employs TRBV11-3 and TRBJ1-3, with unresolved D. The CDR3 is 14 residues long. CDR1 and CDR2 (germline): SGHNT, YENEEA. The V end lost 5 bases, the J end lost 4 bases, and 12 bases lay between the germline ends. DNA for the CDR3: TGTGCCAGCAGCGACGGACGGCAGGGAAACACCATATATTTT. Protein: CASSDGRQGNTIYF.

This clone is termed medium-sized. The chain uses TRBV11-3 and TRBJ2-1; D not certain. CDR1 and CDR2 (germline): SGHNT, YENEEA. The CDR3 contains 14 residues. Trimming cost V 6 bases and J 2 bases, with 11 bases left between them. The CDR3 DNA reads as TGTGCCAGCAGGAAGGCGCAAACCTACAATGAGCAGTTCTTC. Residues: CASRKAQTYNEQFF.

This clone was observed a few times. The V gene is TRBV6-8, the J gene TRBJ2-1; 7 nucleotides agree with TRBD1. The germline V gene has CDR1 MNHGY and CDR2 SAAAGT. V shed 4 bases and J 5 bases; nucleotides not matched to a gene: 5. CDR3 length: 14 residues. CDR3 DNA: TGTGCCAGCAGTTTCGAGGGGGCGCACAATGAGCAGTTCTTC. It specifies CASSFEGAHNEQFF.

The rearrangement joins TRBV12-2 to TRBJ2-5; TRBD2, as called in the table, went unchecked against the DNA. TRBV12-2 is recorded as a pseudogene. CDR3 length: 14 residues. CDR3 nucleotides: TGTGCCAGTAGACCGGGTGGATGGCAAGAGACCCAGTACTTC. It yields the protein CASRPGGWQETQYF.

The gene calls are TRBV6-8 and TRBJ2-2; D ambiguous. The CDR3 contains 14 residues. Trimming removed 5 bases at V and 7 bases at J, with 14 bases between. The V gene's germline CDR1 is MNHGY and CDR2 SAAAGT. The CDR3 reads CASSIFSQDGELFF. The CDR3 DNA is TGTGCCAGCAGTATCTTTAGCCAAGACGGGGAGCTGTTTTTT.

Relative to its sample, this clone is large. A junction boundary mismatches the germline segment, possibly from a read error. J is TRBJ2-3 and V is TRBV6-1, with 10 bases aligning to TRBD1. There are 15 residues in the CDR3. CDR1 is MNHNS and CDR2 is SASEGT in the germline V gene. In DNA form, the CDR3 reads TGTGCCAGCAGTGAAGCGACAGGGGGCACAAATACGCAGTATTTT. It codes for CASSEATGGTNTQYF.

A few counts support this clone. J is TRBJ1-3 and V is TRBV9; D might be TRBD1 (6 bases). Germline V gene sequence: CDR1 SGDLS, CDR2 YYNGEE. V was clipped by 5 bases and J by 2 bases, with 8 bases between them. The CDR3 runs 13 residues. In nucleotides, the CDR3 is TGTGCCAGCAGTGGGGGCCCTGGAAACACCATATATTTT. It is translated as CASSGGPGNTIYF.

There are a few counts of this clone. The chain combines TRBV5-1 with TRBJ2-3; D possibly matches TRBD1 or TRBD2 (5 bases each). The CDR3 is 14 amino acids. The germline gives CDR1 SGHRS, CDR2 YFSETQ. The V end was cut by 0 bases, the J end by 6 bases, with 11 bases between. CDR3 sequence reads: CASSLEGTQDTQYF. The CDR3, as DNA: TGCGCCAGCAGCTTGGAGGGGACCCAGGATACGCAGTATTTT. Together with reference TRBV5-1 and TRBJ2-3, the CDR3 gives the full variable domain: KAGVTQTPRYLIKTRGQQVTLSCSPISGHRSVSWYQQTPGQGLQFLFEYFSETQRNKGNFPGRFSGRQFSNSRSEMNVSTLELGDSALYLCASSLEGTQDTQYFGPGTRLTVL.

The rearrangement uses TRBV11-3 and TRBJ2-1, with 7 nucleotides matching TRBD2. This CDR3 comprises 15 residues. J lost 1 base, V lost 1 base, and 1 base had no gene match. CDR1 is SGHNT and CDR2 is YENEEA in the germline V gene. The CDR3 nucleotides are TGTGCCAGCAGCTTAGGAGCGGGATCCTACAATGAGCAGTTCTTC. It codes for CASSLGAGSYNEQFF.

The chain has TRBV29-1 and TRBJ2-7, with a possible D match to TRBD2 (6 bases). The CDR3 covers 13 residues. Per germline, CDR1 SQVTM and CDR2 ANQGSEA. V gave up 7 bases and J gave up 2 bases, with 15 bases separating them. As DNA, the CDR3 is TGCAGCGCCTTCGGCGGGGAAACCTACGAGCAGTACTTC. This gives the protein CSAFGGETYEQYF.

This clone counts as large. The genes are TRBV18 and TRBJ2-7; D may be TRBD1 (5 bases). There are 14 residues in the CDR3. With 3 bases removed from V and 2 bases from J, the gap between germline ends came to 11 bases. Germline values: CDR1 KGHSH, CDR2 LQKENI. The CDR3 bases are TGTGCCAGCTCACCGCCGGACACCCCCTACGAGCAGTACTTC. It yields the protein CASSPPDTPYEQYF.

This clone is medium-sized within its sample. The chain carries TRBV11-3 and TRBJ2-5; D perhaps matches TRBD1 (5 bases). Germline V lookup: CDR1 SGHNT, CDR2 YENEEA. This CDR3 contains 15 residues. V was trimmed by 2 bases and J by 1 base, leaving 11 bases between them. CDR3 DNA sequence: TGTGCCAGCAGCTTAATTCAGGACACCCAAGAGACCCAGTACTTC. Its protein is CASSLIQDTQETQYF.

This clone appeared many times. This chain uses TRBV11-3 with TRBJ2-6; no firm D call. Deletions cut 7 bases from V and 2 bases from J, with 12 bases between. The CDR3 has 15 residues. Germline values: CDR1 SGHNT, CDR2 YENEEA. The CDR3 region is CASTIPQPGANVLTF. The CDR3 DNA follows: TGTGCCAGCACCATTCCCCAACCTGGGGCCAACGTCCTGACTTTC.

By its share, this clone is large. The chain is built from TRBV9 and TRBJ2-1; unclear D gene. Germline V gene sequence: CDR1 SGDLS, CDR2 YYNGEE. Trimming shortened V by 4 bases and J by 4 bases, and 9 bases separated the two germline ends. The CDR3 is made up of 13 amino acids. In DNA, the CDR3 is TGTGCCAGCAGCTCCAGCAGTTACAATGAGCAGTTCTTC. Residues: CASSSSSYNEQFF.

The genes are TRBV29-1 and TRBJ1-2; 9 bases line up with TRBD1. The CDR3 sequence is 15 residues long. CDR1 SQVTM and CDR2 ANQGSEA come from the germline V gene. J was trimmed by 4 bases and V by 6 bases; bases with no gene match: 12. CDR3 bases: TGCAGCGTGACTCCCGGACAGGGGTTTTTCTATGGCTACACCTTC. Its translation is CSVTPGQGFFYGYTF.

V and J are TRBV6-8 and TRBJ2-1, with 11 bases that match TRBD2. The J segment lost 8 bases and the V segment lost 5 bases, leaving 8 bases of the junction unmatched. Germline values: CDR1 MNHGY, CDR2 SAAAGT. The CDR3 is 15 amino acids. The CDR3 here is CASSDSTSGSDEQFF. The CDR3 DNA follows: TGTGCCAGCAGTGACAGCACTAGCGGGAGTGATGAGCAGTTCTTC.

This clone turned up a few times. The chain combines TRBV11-3 with TRBJ2-1, with 14 bases lining up with TRBD2. This CDR3 has 18 residues. Germline assignment: CDR1 SGHNT and CDR2 YENEEA. The V segment lost 5 bases and the J segment 5 bases; nucleotides outside the gene matches: 11. The CDR3, as DNA: TGTGCCAGCAGCGCCCGGACTAGCGGGGGGTGGGGACACAATGAGCAGTTCTTC. It translates to CASSARTSGGWGHNEQFF.

This clone is deemed medium-sized. The chain joins TRBV11-3 to TRBJ2-7, with D possibly called TRBD1 or TRBD2 (5 bases each). Trimming removed 4 bases from V and 2 bases from J, with 12 bases in between. The CDR3 sequence is 14 residues long. Germline CDR1 SGHNT, CDR2 YENEEA. The CDR3 bases are TGTGCCAGCAGCTGGGCGAGGGGCGCCTACGAGCAGTACTTC. Translated: CASSWARGAYEQYF.

This clone is medium-sized in the sample. The rearrangement uses TRBV6-8 and TRBJ1-1; D remains unclear. Germline CDR1 reads MNHGY; CDR2 reads SAAAGT. V was trimmed by 4 bases and J by 6 bases, leaving 15 bases between them. The CDR3 totals 14 residues. For the CDR3, the DNA is TGTGCCAGCAGTTCCTACAGCTTGCCCCCTGAAGCTTTCTTT. Its protein is CASSSYSLPPEAFF.

This clone was recorded a few times. The CDR3 coding sequence is TGTGCCAGCGGAGACGCGGACTTTTACAATGAGCAGTTCTTC. Encoded protein: CASGDADFYNEQFF. The chain joins TRBV6-8 to TRBJ2-1, with D tentatively TRBD2 (5 bases). The germline V gene encodes CDR1 MNHGY and CDR2 SAAAGT. This CDR3 region has 14 residues. V was clipped by 8 bases and J by 4 bases, with 15 bases between them.

This clone is judged large. The chain combines TRBV6-8 with TRBJ1-1, with no clear D. Trimming shortened V by 5 bases and J by 1 base, and 14 bases separated the two germline ends. Germline lookup yields CDR1 MNHGY and CDR2 SAAAGT. The CDR3 extends over 15 amino acids. CDR3 bases: TGTGCCAGCAGTCCCCCAGGTTGGCAGAACACTGAAGCTTTCTTT. Translated, it gives CASSPPGWQNTEAFF.

The chain is built from TRBV28 and TRBJ2-1; TRBD2 agrees at 8 bases. J lost 8 bases, V lost 5 bases, and 11 bases had no gene match. Germline-derived CDR1 and CDR2 are MDHEN and SYDVKM. CDR3 length equals 15 residues. The CDR3 region is CASSQPGGAGDEQFF. Here the CDR3 DNA reads TGTGCCAGCAGTCAGCCGGGGGGGGCCGGGGATGAGCAGTTCTTC.

By proportion, this clone is medium-sized. This sequence joins TRBV7-6 and TRBJ2-2; TRBD2 aligns across 13 bases. The junction had 3 bases not matched to a gene; V was cut back by 3 bases and J by 2 bases. Germline V gene data show CDR1 as SGHVS and CDR2 as FNYEAQ. The CDR3 is made up of 17 amino acids. CDR3 sequence reads: CASSLGLAGRNTGELFF. CDR3 nucleotides: TGTGCCAGCAGCTTGGGACTAGCGGGGCGTAACACCGGGGAGCTGTTTTTT.

The chain links TRBV1 to TRBJ2-5; the table assigns TRBD2, which was not confirmed against the DNA. TRBV1 is marked as a pseudogene. The CDR3 extends over 15 amino acids. As DNA, the CDR3 is TGCGCCAGCAGCCAAGATCTAGGAATCCAAGAGACCCAGTACTTC. Its translation: CASSQDLGIQETQYF.

Relative to its sample, this clone is medium-sized. The chain has TRBV11-3 and TRBJ2-7, with 7 bases fitting TRBD1. This CDR3 contains 14 residues. The junction had 6 bases not matched to a gene; V was cut back by 4 bases and J by 3 bases. Germline V gene sequence: CDR1 SGHNT, CDR2 YENEEA. CDR3 bases: TGTGCCAGCAGCTCCCAGACAGGGAACTACGAGCAGTACTTC. It is translated as CASSSQTGNYEQYF.

The chain carries TRBV30 and TRBJ2-1, with a weak D call TRBD2 (7 bases). Looked up from germline, CDR1 is GTSNPN and CDR2 is SVGIG (reference sequence). The CDR3 is made up of 15 amino acids. Trimming removed 4 bases from V and 7 bases from J, with 20 bases in between. In nucleotides, the CDR3 is TGTGCCTGGACCGTAACTAGCGAGGGGGGTAATGAGCAGTTCTTC. Translating it yields CAWTVTSEGGNEQFF.

V gene TRBV6-8 combines with J gene TRBJ2-5, with TRBD2 identical over 10 bases. The CDR3 is 13 amino acids. The V gene end was trimmed by 4 bases and the J gene end by 13 bases; junction bases not matched to a gene: 9. Germline V gives CDR1 MNHGY, CDR2 SAAAGT. The CDR3 DNA follows: TGTGCCAGCAGTTCAGCGGGAGGGCGCCTCCTGTACTTC. Its translation: CASSSAGGRLLYF.